A single sample is the source of the 20 T cell receptor beta chains below, sequenced in a study of neurological immune-mediated disorders. TCRdb recomputed calls from the 5' RACE reads with MiXCR, one row per CDR3 protein. The sample has fewer than 35,000 distinct CDR3 sequences; over 4% are singletons. The sequenced sample was PBMCs. These TCRs come from a man younger than 30 in good health.

This clonotype was found many times. This chain joins TRBV5-1 and TRBJ2-7, with D possibly being TRBD2 (5 bases). The V and J ends lost 0 bases and 7 bases respectively, with 11 bases between them. Germline CDR1 SGHRS, CDR2 YFSETQ. The CDR3 length is 13 residues. CDR3 bases: TGCGCCAGCAGCTTGGAGTTTCCGGGGGAGCAGTACTTC. Translating gives CASSLEFPGEQYF.

This clonotype was counted ten times or more. V and J are TRBV19 and TRBJ2-1; TRBD2 matches at 8 bases. Germline V gene lookup returns CDR1 LNHDA and CDR2 SQIVND (reference sequence). V gave up 6 bases and J gave up 8 bases; unmatched junction bases: 9. This CDR3 has 14 residues. DNA of the CDR3: TGTGCCAGTAGGATTAGCGGGGTAGGGTATGAGCAGTTCTTC. Encoded protein: CASRISGVGYEQFF.

This clonotype was observed many times. The V and J genes are TRBV9 and TRBJ1-6, with a weak D call TRBD1 (6 bases). Germline V gene lookup returns CDR1 SGDLS and CDR2 YYNGEE. V was cut by 2 bases and J by 9 bases, with 15 bases left in between. CDR3 length: 15 residues. In nucleotides, the CDR3 is TGTGCCAGCAGCGTCAACAGGGAGACCGGTTCACCCCTCCACTTT. This codes for CASSVNRETGSPLHF.

In its sample, this clonotype was seen many times. The chain carries TRBV6-1 and TRBJ2-2; 10 nucleotides align to TRBD2. J gave up 6 bases and V 7 bases, and 14 bases lay outside the gene matches. Germline assignment: CDR1 MNHNS and CDR2 SASEGT. The CDR3 consists of 17 residues. The CDR3 DNA follows: TGTGCCAGCATACCCAGCGGGGGGGCCTCGTTTCCCGGGGAGCTGTTTTTT. Translation: CASIPSGGASFPGELFF.

This clonotype was counted at least ten times. The genes are TRBV20-1 and TRBJ2-2, with D possibly matching TRBD2 (5 bases). CDR1 is DFQATT and CDR2 is SNEGSKA in the germline V gene (reference sequence). This CDR3 comprises 13 residues. Trimming left V 3 bases short and J 2 bases short, with 7 bases between. CDR3 protein: CSARGSNTGELFF. In nucleotides, the CDR3 is TGCAGTGCTAGGGGGAGTAACACCGGGGAGCTGTTTTTT.

There are many counts of this clonotype. The V call is TRBV20-1, the J call TRBJ2-5, with D uncertain. CDR1 DFQATT and CDR2 SNEGSKA come from the germline V gene (reference sequence). The V gene lost 7 bases and the J gene lost 3 bases, with 6 bases spanning the gap. This CDR3 has 10 amino acids. CDR3 amino acids: CSGEEETQYF. The CDR3 nucleotides read TGCAGTGGAGAAGAAGAGACCCAGTACTTC.

This clonotype was detected many times. The chain employs TRBV5-5 and TRBJ1-2; D gene uncertain. Trimming took 3 bases from V and 8 from J, leaving 20 bases between them. This CDR3 has 15 residues. Per germline, CDR1 SGHKS and CDR2 YYEKEE (reference sequence). The CDR3 is CASSYGPGLSFGYTF. In DNA, the CDR3 is TGTGCCAGCAGCTACGGGCCAGGCCTATCCTTCGGCTACACCTTC.

V and J are TRBV7-2 and TRBJ2-1; 8 bases align to TRBD2. CDR3 size: 15 residues. Unmatched junction bases numbered 9, after V lost 2 bases and J lost 9 bases. Germline V gene lookup returns CDR1 SGHTA and CDR2 FQGNSA. DNA for the CDR3: TGTGCCAGCAGCTTAATGGGTGACAGCGGGGGTGAGCAGTTCTTC. It encodes CASSLMGDSGGEQFF.

The chain recombines TRBV4-1 with TRBJ2-7, with TRBD1 matching 7 bases. The germline V gene has CDR1 MGHRA and CDR2 YSYEKL. The trim removed 3 bases at V and 3 bases at J, leaving 2 bases unmatched. The CDR3 length is 13 residues. The CDR3 nucleotides are TGCGCCAGCAGCCACGGACAGGACTACGAGCAGTACTTC. Translating gives CASSHGQDYEQYF.

This clonotype was recorded many times. The chain employs TRBV5-1 and TRBJ2-1, with TRBD1 matching 7 bases. The CDR3 sequence is 17 residues long. Looked up from germline, CDR1 is SGHRS and CDR2 is YFSETQ. With V trimmed by 3 bases and J by 0 bases, 9 bases remained unmatched. CDR3 nucleotide sequence: TGCGCCAGCAGCTCCGGACAGGCCCTAAGCTCCTACAATGAGCAGTTCTTC. As protein: CASSSGQALSSYNEQFF. The complete variable domain, with remaining parts taken from reference TRBV5-1 and TRBJ2-1, reads KAGVTQTPRYLIKTRGQQVTLSCSPISGHRSVSWYQQTPGQGLQFLFEYFSETQRNKGNFPGRFSGRQFSNSRSEMNVSTLELGDSALYLCASSSGQALSSYNEQFFGPGTRLTVL.

This clonotype was observed many times. The V call is TRBV7-2, the J call TRBJ2-5; 8 nucleotides agree with TRBD2. The CDR3 has 15 amino acids. CDR1 and CDR2 (germline): SGHTA, FQGNSA. The trim removed 7 bases at V and 0 bases at J, leaving 7 bases unmatched. The CDR3 is CASNSRGGYQETQYF. DNA of the CDR3: TGTGCCAGCAACTCACGGGGGGGGTACCAAGAGACCCAGTACTTC.

This clonotype came up many times. The chain recombines TRBV20-1 with TRBJ2-5, with no clear D. Germline V CDR1 and CDR2: DFQATT, SNEGSKA (reference sequence). The V gene lost 0 bases and the J gene lost 1 base, with 12 bases spanning the gap. CDR3 size: 15 residues. The CDR3 bases are TGCAGTGCTAGAGATCTCCGGAATATCCAAGAGACCCAGTACTTC. This codes for CSARDLRNIQETQYF.

There are many counts of this clonotype. V usage is TRBV27 and J usage is TRBJ2-7, with 7 bases identical to TRBD1. Germline trimming cut 6 bases from V and 3 bases from J; bases unmatched to any gene: 20. CDR1 MNHEY and CDR2 SMNVEV come from the germline V gene (reference sequence). This CDR3 is built from 18 residues. The CDR3 nucleotides are TGTGCCAGCAGGCCCTTCGAGTTGTCGGGACAGATAAACTACGAGCAGTACTTC. Residues: CASRPFELSGQINYEQYF.

V usage is TRBV4-1 and J usage is TRBJ1-5; D gene unclear. The CDR3 contains 14 residues. Germline-derived CDR1 and CDR2 are MGHRA and YSYEKL. Trimming took 0 bases from V and 4 from J, leaving 7 bases between them. Here the CDR3 DNA reads TGCGCCAGCAGCCAAGACAGGCTGAATCAGCCCCAGCATTTT. Protein product: CASSQDRLNQPQHF.

This clonotype was counted many times. The chain carries TRBV27 and TRBJ2-4; D is possibly TRBD2 (7 bases). CDR3 length: 15 residues. V lost 3 bases, J lost 2 bases, and 11 bases lay in between. CDR1 is MNHEY and CDR2 is SMNVEV in the germline V gene (reference sequence). CDR3 protein: CASSLSGGPKNIQYF. In DNA, the CDR3 is TGTGCCAGCAGTTTGTCGGGGGGCCCCAAAAACATTCAGTACTTC.

This clonotype was observed at least ten times. The chain is built from TRBV12-3 or TRBV12-4 and TRBJ1-5; D unresolved. The CDR3 is 12 residues long. Trimming shortened V by 8 bases and J by 0 bases, and 5 bases separated the two germline ends. This CDR3 reads CASGYSNQPQHF. CDR3 coding DNA: TGTGCCAGCGGGTATAGCAATCAGCCCCAGCATTTT.

This clonotype was seen only a few times. The chain employs TRBV12-3 or TRBV12-4 and TRBJ2-2; 9 positions agree with TRBD2. This CDR3 comprises 14 residues. V gave up 9 bases and J gave up 2 bases; unmatched junction bases: 4. The CDR3 DNA is TGTGCCAGTGGAGCGGGGGGAAACACCGGGGAGCTGTTTTTT. Its protein product is CASGAGGNTGELFF.

In its sample, this clonotype was seen many times. The chain joins TRBV7-9 to TRBJ1-4; D gene ambiguous. Germline values: CDR1 SEHNR, CDR2 FQNEAQ (reference sequence). V lost 5 bases and J 5 bases, leaving 12 bases between the germline ends. CDR3 length: 14 residues. The CDR3 bases are TGTGCCAGCAGCCGATCCGGGCCCAATGAAAAACTGTTTTTT. Its protein product is CASSRSGPNEKLFF.

This clonotype was detected many times. The chain employs TRBV7-2 and TRBJ2-3; D unresolved. The length of the CDR3 is 14 residues. Germline V gene lookup returns CDR1 SGHTA and CDR2 FQGNSA. V dropped 2 bases and J dropped 6 bases, with 12 bases sitting between them. This CDR3 is CASSLRRTVDTQYF. The CDR3, as DNA: TGTGCCAGCAGCTTACGTCGGACCGTGGATACGCAGTATTTT.

This clonotype showed up many times. The chain has TRBV5-4 and TRBJ2-3; 7 bases align to TRBD2. Germline values: CDR1 SGHNT, CDR2 YYREEE (reference sequence). This CDR3 is built from 16 residues. V trimming: 2 bases; J trimming: 4 bases; junction bases outside the gene matches: 10. CDR3 region: CASSFKLAGGADTQYF. In DNA form, the CDR3 reads TGTGCCAGCAGCTTCAAATTGGCTGGGGGGGCAGATACGCAGTATTTT.